The entry that follows covers one TCR beta chain sequence. This specimen belongs to a study of blood T cells in healthy people across ages. Turning to the study itself: Through template switching, about one barcoded beta molecule was captured per two T cells, as measured in model experiments.

Trimming left V 5 bases short and J 5 bases short, with 12 bases between. The CDR3 sequence is 14 residues long. It was with a sample-barcoded 5' primer and a J-beta primer mix that a second PCR of about 6 to 12 cycles was run. TCRdb itself ran the 5' RACE reads through MiXCR, one entry per CDR3 protein. The sample lists about 640,000 distinct CDR3 sequences; around three fifths were seen once. Sequencing was performed on blood. The J gene is TRBJ1-4, the V gene TRBV12-3 or TRBV12-4; possible D gene TRBD1, 5 bases. The TCR sequence derives from a man aged 55 to 69 in good health. The CDR3 DNA reads TGTGCCAGCAGTATAGGGGCAGGAAATGAAAAACTGTTTTTT. Translated, it gives CASSIGAGNEKLFF.